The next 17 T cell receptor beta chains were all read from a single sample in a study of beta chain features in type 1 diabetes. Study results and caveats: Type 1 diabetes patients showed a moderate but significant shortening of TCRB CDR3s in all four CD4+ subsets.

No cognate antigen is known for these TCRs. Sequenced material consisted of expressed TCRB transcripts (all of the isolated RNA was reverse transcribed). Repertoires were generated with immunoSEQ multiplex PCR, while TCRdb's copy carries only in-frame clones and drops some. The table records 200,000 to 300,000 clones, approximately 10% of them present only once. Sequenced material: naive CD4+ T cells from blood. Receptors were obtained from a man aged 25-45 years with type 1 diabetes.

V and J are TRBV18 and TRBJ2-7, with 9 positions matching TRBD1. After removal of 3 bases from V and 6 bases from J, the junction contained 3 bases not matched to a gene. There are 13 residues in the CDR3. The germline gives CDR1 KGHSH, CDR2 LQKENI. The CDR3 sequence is CASSPGQGPEQYF. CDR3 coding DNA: TGTGCCAGCTCACCGGGACAGGGACCCGAGCAGTACTTC.

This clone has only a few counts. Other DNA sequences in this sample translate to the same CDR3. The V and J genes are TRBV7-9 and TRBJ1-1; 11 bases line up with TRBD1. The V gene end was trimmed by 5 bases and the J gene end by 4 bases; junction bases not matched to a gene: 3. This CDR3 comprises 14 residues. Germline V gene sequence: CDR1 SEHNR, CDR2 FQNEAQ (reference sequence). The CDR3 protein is CASSPGQGATEAFF. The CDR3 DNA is TGTGCCAGCAGCCCCGGACAGGGGGCCACTGAAGCTTTCTTT.

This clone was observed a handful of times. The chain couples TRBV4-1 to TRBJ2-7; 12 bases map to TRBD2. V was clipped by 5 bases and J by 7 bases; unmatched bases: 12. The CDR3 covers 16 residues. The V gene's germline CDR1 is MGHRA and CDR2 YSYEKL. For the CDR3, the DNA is TGCGCCAGCAGCGCGGGACGGACTAGCGGGATAGGGGAGCAGTACTTC. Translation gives CASSAGRTSGIGEQYF.

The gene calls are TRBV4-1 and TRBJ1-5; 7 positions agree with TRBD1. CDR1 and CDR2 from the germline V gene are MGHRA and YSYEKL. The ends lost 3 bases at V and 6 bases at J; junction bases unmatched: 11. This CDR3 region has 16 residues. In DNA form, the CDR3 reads TGCGCCAGCAGCCACAAACAGGGGAAGGAAGGTCAGCCCCAGCATTTT. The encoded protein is CASSHKQGKEGQPQHF.

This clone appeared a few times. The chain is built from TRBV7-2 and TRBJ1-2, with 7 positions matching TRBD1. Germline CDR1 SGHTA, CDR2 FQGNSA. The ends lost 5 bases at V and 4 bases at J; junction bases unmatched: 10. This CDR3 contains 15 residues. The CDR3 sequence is CASSIQTGSAYGYTF. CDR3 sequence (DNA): TGTGCCAGCAGCATCCAGACAGGGTCTGCCTATGGCTACACCTTC. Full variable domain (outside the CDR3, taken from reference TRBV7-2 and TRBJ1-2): GAGVSQSPSNKVTEKGKDVELRCDPISGHTALYWYRQSLGQGLEFLIYFQGNSAPDKSGLPSDRFSAERTGGSVSTLTIQRTQQEDSAVYLCASSIQTGSAYGYTFGSGTRLTVV.

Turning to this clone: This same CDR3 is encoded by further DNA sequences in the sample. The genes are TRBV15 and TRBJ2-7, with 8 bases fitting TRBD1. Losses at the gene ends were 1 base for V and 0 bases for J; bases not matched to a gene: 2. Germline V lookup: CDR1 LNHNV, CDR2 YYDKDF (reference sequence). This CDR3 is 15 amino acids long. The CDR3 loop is CATSRGTGSSYEQYF. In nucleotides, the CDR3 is TGTGCCACCAGCAGAGGGACAGGGAGCTCCTACGAGCAGTACTTC.

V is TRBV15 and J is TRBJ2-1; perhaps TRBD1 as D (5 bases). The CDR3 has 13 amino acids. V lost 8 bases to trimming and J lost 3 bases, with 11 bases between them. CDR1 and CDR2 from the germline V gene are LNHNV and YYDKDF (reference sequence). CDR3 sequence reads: CATRKGNYNEQFF. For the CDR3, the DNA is TGTGCCACCCGGAAGGGGAACTACAATGAGCAGTTCTTC.

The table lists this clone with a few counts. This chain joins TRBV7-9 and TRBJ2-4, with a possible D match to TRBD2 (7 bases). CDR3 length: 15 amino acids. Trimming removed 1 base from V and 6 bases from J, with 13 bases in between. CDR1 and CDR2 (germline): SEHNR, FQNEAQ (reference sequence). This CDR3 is CASSLVAGAGNIQYF. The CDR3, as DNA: TGTGCCAGCAGCTTAGTTGCGGGGGCTGGAAACATTCAGTACTTC.

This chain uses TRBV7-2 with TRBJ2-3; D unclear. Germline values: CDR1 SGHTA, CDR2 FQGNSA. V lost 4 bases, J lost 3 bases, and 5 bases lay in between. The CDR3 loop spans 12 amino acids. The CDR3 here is CASSSETDTQYF. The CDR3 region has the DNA TGTGCCAGCAGCTCCGAGACAGATACGCAGTATTTT. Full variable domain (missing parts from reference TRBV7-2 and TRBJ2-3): GAGVSQSPSNKVTEKGKDVELRCDPISGHTALYWYRQSLGQGLEFLIYFQGNSAPDKSGLPSDRFSAERTGGSVSTLTIQRTQQEDSAVYLCASSSETDTQYFGPGTRLTVL.

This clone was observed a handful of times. CDR3 DNA sequence: TGTGCCAGCAGTTTAAATACAGGGAACACTGAAGCTTTCTTT. Residues: CASSLNTGNTEAFF. The chain employs TRBV2 and TRBJ1-1, with D perhaps matching TRBD1 (5 bases). The CDR3 has 14 amino acids. Germline lookup yields CDR1 SNHLY and CDR2 FYNNEI. Between the trimmed V and J ends, which lost 5 bases and 1 base, there was a span of 11 bases.

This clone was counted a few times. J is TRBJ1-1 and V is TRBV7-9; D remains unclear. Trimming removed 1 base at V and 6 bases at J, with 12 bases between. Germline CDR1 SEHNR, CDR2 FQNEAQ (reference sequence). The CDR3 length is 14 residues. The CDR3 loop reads CASSLDLVESEAFF. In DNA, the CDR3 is TGTGCCAGCAGCTTAGATTTGGTAGAGTCTGAAGCTTTCTTT.

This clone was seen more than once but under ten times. CDR3 sequence reads: CASSSWDRGQRLNQPQHF. For the CDR3, the DNA is TGTGCCAGCAGCTCGTGGGACAGGGGGCAACGCTTGAATCAGCCCCAGCATTTT. The chain is built from TRBV4-2 and TRBJ1-5, with 12 bases lining up with TRBD1. The CDR3 covers 18 residues. In germline, CDR1 is LGHNA, CDR2 YNFKEQ. The V and J ends lost 5 bases and 4 bases, in that order; junction bases with no gene match: 12.

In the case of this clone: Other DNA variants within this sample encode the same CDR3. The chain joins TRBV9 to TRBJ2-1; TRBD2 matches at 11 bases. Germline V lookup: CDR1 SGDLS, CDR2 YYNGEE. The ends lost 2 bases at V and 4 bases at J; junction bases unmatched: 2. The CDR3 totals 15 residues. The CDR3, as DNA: TGTGCCAGCAGCGTCTTAGCGGGGGGGTACAATGAGCAGTTCTTC. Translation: CASSVLAGGYNEQFF.

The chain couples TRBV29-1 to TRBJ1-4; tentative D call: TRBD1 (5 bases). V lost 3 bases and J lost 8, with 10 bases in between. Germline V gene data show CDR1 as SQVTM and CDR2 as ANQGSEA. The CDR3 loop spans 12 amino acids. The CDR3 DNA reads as TGCAGCGTTGAGAAGGGGAACGAAAAACTGTTTTTT. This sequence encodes CSVEKGNEKLFF.

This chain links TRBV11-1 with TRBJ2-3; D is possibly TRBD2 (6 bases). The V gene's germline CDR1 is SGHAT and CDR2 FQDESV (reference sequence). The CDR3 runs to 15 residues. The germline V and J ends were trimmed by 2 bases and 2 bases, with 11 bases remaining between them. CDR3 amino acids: CASSLWGTPTDTQYF. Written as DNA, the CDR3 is TGTGCCAGCAGCTTATGGGGGACTCCCACAGATACGCAGTATTTT.

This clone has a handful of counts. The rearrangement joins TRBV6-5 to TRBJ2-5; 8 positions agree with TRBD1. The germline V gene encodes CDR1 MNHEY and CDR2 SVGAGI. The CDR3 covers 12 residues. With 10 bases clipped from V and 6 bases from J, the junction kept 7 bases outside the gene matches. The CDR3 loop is CATGQGPKTQYF. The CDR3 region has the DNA TGTGCCACCGGACAGGGACCGAAGACCCAGTACTTC.

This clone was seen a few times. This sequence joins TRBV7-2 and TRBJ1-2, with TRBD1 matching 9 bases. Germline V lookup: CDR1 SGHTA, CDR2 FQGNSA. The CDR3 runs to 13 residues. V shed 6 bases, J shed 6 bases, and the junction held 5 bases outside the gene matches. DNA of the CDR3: TGTGCCAGCAGGAAAACAGGGGGCCATGGCTACACCTTC. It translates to CASRKTGGHGYTF.